This TCR beta chain was sequenced for a study of blood T cell repertoires in COVID-19. Looking at the study overall: T cells, B-cell-depleted T cells, or PBMCs provided the cDNA or gDNA that served as material.

The protocol was immunoSEQ multiplex PCR, while the TCRdb copy is restricted to in-frame clones and leaves out a portion. The data hold over 250,000 clones, with around 84% observed a single time. This clone has just one count. Germline loops: CDR1 LGHNT, CDR2 FRNRAP. V was cut by 5 bases and J by 4 bases, with 23 bases left in between. This CDR3 spans 17 amino acids. This TCR came from a man aged 40-55 years who had been exposed to COVID-19. V gene TRBV12-5 combines with J gene TRBJ2-5; perhaps TRBD1 as D (5 bases). Specimen: PBMCs or T cells enriched from blood (not recorded which). CDR3 sequence: CASGIPTDPFQRETQYF. The DNA of the CDR3 is TGTGCTAGTGGTATACCGACAGACCCGTTTCAGAGAGAGACCCAGTACTTC.